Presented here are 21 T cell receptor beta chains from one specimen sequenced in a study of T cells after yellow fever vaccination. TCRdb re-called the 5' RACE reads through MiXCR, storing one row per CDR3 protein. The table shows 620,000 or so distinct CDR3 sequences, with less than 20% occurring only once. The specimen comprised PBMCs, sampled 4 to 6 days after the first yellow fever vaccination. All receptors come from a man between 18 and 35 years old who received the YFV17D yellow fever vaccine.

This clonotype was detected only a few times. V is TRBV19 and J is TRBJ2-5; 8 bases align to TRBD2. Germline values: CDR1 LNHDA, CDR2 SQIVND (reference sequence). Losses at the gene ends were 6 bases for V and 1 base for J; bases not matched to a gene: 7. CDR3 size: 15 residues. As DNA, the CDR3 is TGTGCCAGTAGAAGGCGGGGGGACTTCCAAGAGACCCAGTACTTC. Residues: CASRRRGDFQETQYF.

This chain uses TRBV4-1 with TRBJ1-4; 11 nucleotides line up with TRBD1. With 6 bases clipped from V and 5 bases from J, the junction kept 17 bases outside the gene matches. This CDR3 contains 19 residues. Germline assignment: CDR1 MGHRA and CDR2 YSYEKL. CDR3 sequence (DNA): TGCGCCAGCAGGCGCGCGGGACAGGGGGAGGATGGCCCCAATGAAAAACTGTTTTTT. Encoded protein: CASRRAGQGEDGPNEKLFF.

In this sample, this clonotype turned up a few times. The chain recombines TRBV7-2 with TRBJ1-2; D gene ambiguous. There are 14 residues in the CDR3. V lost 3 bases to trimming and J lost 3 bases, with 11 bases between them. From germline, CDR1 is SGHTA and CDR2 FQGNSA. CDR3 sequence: CASSLMTTHYGYTF. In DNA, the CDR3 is TGTGCCAGCAGCTTGATGACAACCCACTATGGCTACACCTTC.

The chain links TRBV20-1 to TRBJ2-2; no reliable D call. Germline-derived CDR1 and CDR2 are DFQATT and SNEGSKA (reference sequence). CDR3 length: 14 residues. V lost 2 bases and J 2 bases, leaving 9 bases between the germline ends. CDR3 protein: CSARNPRNTGELFF. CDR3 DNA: TGCAGTGCTAGAAATCCAAGAAACACCGGGGAGCTGTTTTTT.

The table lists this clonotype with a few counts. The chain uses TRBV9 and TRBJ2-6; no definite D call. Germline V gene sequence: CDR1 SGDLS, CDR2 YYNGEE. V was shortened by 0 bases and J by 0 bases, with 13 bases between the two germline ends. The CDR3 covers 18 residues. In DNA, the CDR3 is TGTGCCAGCAGCGTAGAGGCGGTACTCACCTCTGGGGCCAACGTCCTGACTTTC. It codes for CASSVEAVLTSGANVLTF.

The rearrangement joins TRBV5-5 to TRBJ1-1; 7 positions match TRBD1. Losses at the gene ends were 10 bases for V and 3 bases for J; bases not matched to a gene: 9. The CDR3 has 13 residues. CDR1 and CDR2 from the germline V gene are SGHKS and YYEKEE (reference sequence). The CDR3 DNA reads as TGTGCCGCAGGGGGGTGGCGGGACACTGAAGCTTTCTTT. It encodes CAAGGWRDTEAFF. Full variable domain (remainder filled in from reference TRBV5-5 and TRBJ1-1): DAGVTQSPTHLIKTRGQQVTLRCSPISGHKSVSWYQQVLGQGPQFIFQYYEKEERGRGNFPDRFSARQFPNYSSELNVNALLLGDSALYLCAAGGWRDTEAFFGQGTRLTVV.

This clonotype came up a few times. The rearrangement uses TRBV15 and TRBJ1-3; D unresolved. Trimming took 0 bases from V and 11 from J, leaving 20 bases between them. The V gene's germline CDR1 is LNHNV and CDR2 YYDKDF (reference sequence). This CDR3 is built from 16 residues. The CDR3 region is CATSRDFPDPISAIYF. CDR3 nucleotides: TGTGCCACCAGCAGAGATTTCCCCGACCCTATAAGCGCCATATATTTT.

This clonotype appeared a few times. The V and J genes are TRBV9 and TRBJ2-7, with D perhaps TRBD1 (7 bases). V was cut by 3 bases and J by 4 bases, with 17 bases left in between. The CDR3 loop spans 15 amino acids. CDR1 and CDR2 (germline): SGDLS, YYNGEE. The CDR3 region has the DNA TGTGCCAGCAGCGAGGGGGGACAGACCTTGTACGAGCAGTACTTC. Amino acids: CASSEGGQTLYEQYF.

The CDR3 loop is CASSEERLAWGTQYF. CDR3 DNA sequence: TGTGCCAGCAGTGAAGAACGTCTAGCTTGGGGGACCCAGTACTTC. This chain joins TRBV2 and TRBJ2-5, with D possibly being TRBD2 (5 bases). V was pared by 1 base and J by 7 bases, with 16 bases between. The CDR3 spans 15 residues. Per germline, CDR1 SNHLY and CDR2 FYNNEI.

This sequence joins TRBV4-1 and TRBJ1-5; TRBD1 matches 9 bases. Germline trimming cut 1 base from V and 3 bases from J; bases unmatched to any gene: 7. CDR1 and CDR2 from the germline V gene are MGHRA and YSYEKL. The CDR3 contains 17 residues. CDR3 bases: TGCGCCAGCAGCCAAGGCCGGGACAGGGTGTTCAATCAGCCCCAGCATTTT. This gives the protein CASSQGRDRVFNQPQHF.

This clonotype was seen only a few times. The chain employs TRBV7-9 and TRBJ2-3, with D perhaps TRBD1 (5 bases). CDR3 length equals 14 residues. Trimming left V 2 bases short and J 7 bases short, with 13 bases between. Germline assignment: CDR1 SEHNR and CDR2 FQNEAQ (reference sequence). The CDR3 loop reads CASSLTAGSNTQYF. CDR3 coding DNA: TGTGCCAGCAGCTTAACGGCAGGGTCTAATACGCAGTATTTT.

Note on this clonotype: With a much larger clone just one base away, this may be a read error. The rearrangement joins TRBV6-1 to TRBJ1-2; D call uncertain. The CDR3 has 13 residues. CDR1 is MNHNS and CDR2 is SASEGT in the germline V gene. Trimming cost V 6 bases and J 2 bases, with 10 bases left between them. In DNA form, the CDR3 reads TGTGCCAGCAGCCCGGACGAGAACTATGGCTACACCTTC. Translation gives CASSPDENYGYTF.

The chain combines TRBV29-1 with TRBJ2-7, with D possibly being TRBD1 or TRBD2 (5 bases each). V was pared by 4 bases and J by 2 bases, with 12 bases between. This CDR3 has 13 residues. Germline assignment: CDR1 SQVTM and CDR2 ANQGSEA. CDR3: CSVVRDGTYEQYF. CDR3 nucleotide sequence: TGCAGCGTTGTCCGGGACGGGACCTACGAGCAGTACTTC.

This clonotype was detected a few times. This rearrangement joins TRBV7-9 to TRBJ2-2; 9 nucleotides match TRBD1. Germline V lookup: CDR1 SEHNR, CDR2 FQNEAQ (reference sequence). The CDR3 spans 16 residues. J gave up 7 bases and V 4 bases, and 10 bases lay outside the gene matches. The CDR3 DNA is TGTGCCAGCAGCTCCCCGACAGGGGGTGAAAACGGGGAGCTGTTTTTT. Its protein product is CASSSPTGGENGELFF.

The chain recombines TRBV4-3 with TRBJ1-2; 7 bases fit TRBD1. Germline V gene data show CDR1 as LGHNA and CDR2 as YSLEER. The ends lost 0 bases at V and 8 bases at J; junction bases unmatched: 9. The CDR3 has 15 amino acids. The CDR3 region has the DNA TGCGCCAGCAGCCAAGAGAGGGAGGGGGCGGGCGGCTACACCTTC. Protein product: CASSQEREGAGGYTF.

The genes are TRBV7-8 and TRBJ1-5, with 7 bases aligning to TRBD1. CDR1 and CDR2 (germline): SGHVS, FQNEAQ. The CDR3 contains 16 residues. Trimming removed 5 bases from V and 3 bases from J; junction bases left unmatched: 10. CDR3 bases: TGTGCCAGCAGCGAAGAAGGGGGCCTACTCAATCAGCCCCAGCATTTT. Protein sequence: CASSEEGGLLNQPQHF.

The CDR3 spells CASSYLRGGSYEQYF. The CDR3 nucleotides are TGTGCCAGCAGCTACCTGAGAGGGGGATCCTACGAGCAGTACTTC. This rearrangement joins TRBV7-2 to TRBJ2-7; the D gene is possibly TRBD1 (6 bases). CDR3 length: 15 residues. With 4 bases removed from V and 1 base from J, the gap between germline ends came to 14 bases. Germline assignment: CDR1 SGHTA and CDR2 FQGNSA.

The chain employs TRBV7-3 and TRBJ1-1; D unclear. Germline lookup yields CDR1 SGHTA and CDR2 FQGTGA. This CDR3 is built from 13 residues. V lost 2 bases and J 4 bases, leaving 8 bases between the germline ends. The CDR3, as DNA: TGTGCCAGCAGCTTACAAAGAGGCACTGAAGCTTTCTTT. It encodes CASSLQRGTEAFF.

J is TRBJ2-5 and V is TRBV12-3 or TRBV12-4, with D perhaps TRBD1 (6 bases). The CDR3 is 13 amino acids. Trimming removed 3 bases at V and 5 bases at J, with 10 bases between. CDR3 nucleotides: TGTGCCAGCAGTTTCCAGGGGTCCGAGACCCAGTACTTC. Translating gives CASSFQGSETQYF.

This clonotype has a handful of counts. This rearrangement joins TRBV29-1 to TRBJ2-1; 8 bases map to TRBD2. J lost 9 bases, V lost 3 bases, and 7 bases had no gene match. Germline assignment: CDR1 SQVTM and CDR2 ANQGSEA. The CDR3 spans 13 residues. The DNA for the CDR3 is TGCAGCGTTGATCCCGGACTAGCCGTTGAGCAGTTCTTC. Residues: CSVDPGLAVEQFF.

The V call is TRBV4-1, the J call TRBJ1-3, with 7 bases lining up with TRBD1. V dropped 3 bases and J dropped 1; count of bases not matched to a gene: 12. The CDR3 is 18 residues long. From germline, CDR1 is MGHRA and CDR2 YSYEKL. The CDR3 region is CASSHATGAIMSGNTIYF. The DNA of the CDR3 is TGCGCCAGCAGCCATGCTACAGGGGCAATAATGTCTGGAAACACCATATATTTT.